The 16 T cell receptor beta chains below come from one sample, sequenced in a study of cytomegalovirus exposure and HLA in healthy donors. The PCR ran on 60 Vbeta and 13 Jbeta primers. Repertoires were generated with immunoSEQ multiplex PCR, while TCRdb's copy carries only in-frame clones and drops some. In the table there are tens of thousands of clones, roughly 80% of which are singletons. The sequenced sample was PBMCs. The receptors come from a woman in her twenties or thirties in good health and CMV-seronegative.

The chain is built from TRBV4-2 and TRBJ1-5, with 8 nucleotides matching TRBD1. The CDR3 totals 16 residues. V lost 5 bases to trimming and J lost 2 bases; unmatched junction nucleotides: 8. The germline V gene encodes CDR1 LGHNA and CDR2 YNFKEQ. CDR3: CASSDRDRIRNQPQHF. The CDR3 coding sequence is TGTGCCAGCAGCGACCGGGACAGGATTCGCAATCAGCCCCAGCATTTT.

The CDR3 DNA follows: TGCAGCGTGGGGACAGGGATTGGCTACACCTTC. Protein: CSVGTGIGYTF. V usage is TRBV29-1 and J usage is TRBJ1-2, with 9 bases matching TRBD1. V shed 6 bases, J shed 7 bases, and the junction held 3 bases outside the gene matches. Germline V gene sequence: CDR1 SQVTM, CDR2 ANQGSEA. The CDR3 has 11 residues.

The V call is TRBV2, the J call TRBJ2-7, with D hard to call. The ends were cut back, 6 bases at V and 3 bases at J, with 12 bases in the middle. CDR3 length: 13 residues. Germline CDR1 reads SNHLY; CDR2 reads FYNNEI. CDR3 residues: CASRKTYSYEQYF. The CDR3 DNA is TGTGCCAGCAGAAAAACCTACAGCTACGAGCAGTACTTC. The complete variable domain, with remaining parts taken from reference TRBV2 and TRBJ2-7, reads EPEVTQTPSHQVTQMGQEVILRCVPISNHLYFYWYRQILGQKVEFLVSFYNNEISEKSEIFDDQFSVERPDGSNFTLKIRSTKLEDSAMYFCASRKTYSYEQYFGPGTRLTVT.

This sequence joins TRBV19 and TRBJ2-2; no definite D call. V lost 1 base and J 6 bases, leaving 9 bases between the germline ends. CDR3 length: 14 residues. From germline, CDR1 is LNHDA and CDR2 SQIVND (reference sequence). CDR3 bases: TGTGCCAGTAGTATAGTTTCCGGTTCCGGGGAGCTGTTTTTT. This sequence encodes CASSIVSGSGELFF.

V is TRBV19 and J is TRBJ1-1; possibly TRBD1 for D (5 bases). This CDR3 has 15 residues. V lost 2 bases to trimming and J lost 3 bases, with 13 bases between them. CDR1 and CDR2 (germline): LNHDA, SQIVND (reference sequence). The CDR3 bases are TGTGCCAGTAGTATACGGGAGAAGGGACACACTGAAGCTTTCTTT. Its protein is CASSIREKGHTEAFF.

The V gene is TRBV7-8, the J gene TRBJ1-3, with 9 bases that match TRBD1. V was pared by 2 bases and J by 4 bases, with 9 bases of the junction left unmatched. Germline assignment: CDR1 SGHVS and CDR2 FQNEAQ. The CDR3 is 17 amino acids. The CDR3 loop reads CASSLMTVGQGGNTIYF. The CDR3, as DNA: TGTGCCAGCAGCTTAATGACGGTGGGACAGGGAGGAAACACCATATATTTT.

This chain joins TRBV18 and TRBJ1-1; unclear D gene. CDR1 is KGHSH, CDR2 LQKENI, per germline. This CDR3 contains 14 residues. The V end lost 0 bases, the J end lost 8 bases, and 13 bases lay between the germline ends. The CDR3 sequence: CASSPPVHYGEAFF. The CDR3, as DNA: TGTGCCAGCTCACCACCTGTACACTACGGGGAAGCTTTCTTT.

The CDR3 here is CASSLGISYEQYF. DNA of the CDR3: TGTGCCAGCAGCTTAGGCATTAGTTACGAGCAGTACTTC. This chain connects TRBV11-2 to TRBJ2-7, with D hard to call. V shed 1 base and J shed 4 bases, with 8 bases lying between them. The CDR3 spans 13 residues. The germline CDR1 and CDR2 sequences are SGHAT and FQNNGV. The complete variable domain, with remaining parts taken from reference TRBV11-2 and TRBJ2-7, reads EAGVAQSPRYKIIEKRQSVAFWCNPISGHATLYWYQQILGQGPKLLIQFQNNGVVDDSQLPKDRFSAERLKGVDSTLKIQPAKLEDSAVYLCASSLGISYEQYFGPGTRLTVT.

The chain is built from TRBV19 and TRBJ1-2; D possibly corresponds to TRBD1 (6 bases). V gave up 6 bases and J gave up 4 bases, with 15 bases separating them. Per the germline V gene, CDR1 is LNHDA and CDR2 is SQIVND (reference sequence). The CDR3 runs to 14 residues. CDR3 region: CASSSTGSAYGYTF. The DNA for the CDR3 is TGTGCCAGTAGCTCTACAGGGTCTGCCTATGGCTACACCTTC.

V gene TRBV6-5 combines with J gene TRBJ2-7, with a tentative D call TRBD1 (6 bases). Between the trimmed V and J ends, which lost 0 bases and 3 bases, there was a span of 12 bases. The CDR3 is 15 residues long. Germline V CDR1 and CDR2: MNHEY, SVGAGI. CDR3 amino acids: CASSYSGASFYEQYF. The CDR3 DNA sequence: TGTGCCAGCAGTTACTCGGGGGCAAGTTTCTACGAGCAGTACTTC.

This clone appeared once. The chain uses TRBV5-6 and TRBJ2-6; perhaps TRBD1 as D (6 bases). The V gene lost 1 base and the J gene lost 2 bases, with 19 bases spanning the gap. There are 19 residues in the CDR3. Germline values: CDR1 SGHDT, CDR2 YYEEEE. The CDR3 nucleotides are TGTGCCAGCAGCTTGAACGTGTTGCAGGGGTTCCCTGGGGCCAACGTCCTGACTTTC. Translation gives CASSLNVLQGFPGANVLTF.

The genes are TRBV9 and TRBJ2-7, with 10 bases fitting TRBD2. This CDR3 spans 16 amino acids. From germline, CDR1 is SGDLS and CDR2 YYNGEE. Trimming at V came to 4 bases and at J to 4 bases, leaving 11 bases not matched to a gene. The CDR3 coding sequence is TGTGCCAGCAGCATTAACCGACTAGCGGGCGAATACGAGCAGTACTTC. It yields the protein CASSINRLAGEYEQYF. The entire variable domain, with the rest obtained from reference TRBV9 and TRBJ2-7, is as follows: DSGVTQTPKHLITATGQRVTLRCSPRSGDLSVYWYQQSLDQGLQFLIQYYNGEERAKGNILERFSAQQFPDLHSELNLSSLELGDSALYFCASSINRLAGEYEQYFGPGTRLTVT.

This clone was observed a few times. The rearrangement uses TRBV6-4 and TRBJ2-3; 11 positions match TRBD2. Germline trimming cut 3 bases from V and 2 bases from J; bases unmatched to any gene: 1. This CDR3 region has 15 residues. The germline CDR1 and CDR2 sequences are MRHNA and SNTAGT. The CDR3 region is CASSELAGVTDTQYF. CDR3 DNA sequence: TGTGCCAGCAGTGAACTAGCGGGGGTCACAGATACGCAGTATTTT.

This clone was detected only a few times. The chain combines TRBV5-4 with TRBJ2-1, with 8 nucleotides matching TRBD2. V was pared by 6 bases and J by 4 bases, with 12 bases of the junction left unmatched. The CDR3 length is 16 residues. Germline lookup yields CDR1 SGHNT and CDR2 YYREEE (reference sequence). The CDR3 sequence is CASTTGGGIMYNEQFF. The CDR3 nucleotides read TGTGCCAGCACCACGGGAGGGGGAATCATGTACAATGAGCAGTTCTTC.

The V gene is TRBV7-9, the J gene TRBJ2-5; D is possibly TRBD1 (5 bases). The CDR3 is 15 residues long. The ends were cut back, 4 bases at V and 5 bases at J, with 17 bases in the middle. Germline CDR1 SEHNR, CDR2 FQNEAQ (reference sequence). The CDR3 DNA reads as TGTGCCAGCAGCTCCCCGGACACCGTCGTTGAGACCCAGTACTTC. Translating it yields CASSSPDTVVETQYF.

This chain uses TRBV4-3 with TRBJ2-7, with a weak D call TRBD1 (5 bases). V dropped 1 base and J dropped 2 bases, with 9 bases sitting between them. Germline CDR1 reads LGHNA; CDR2 reads YSLEER. The CDR3 is 14 residues long. The CDR3 bases are TGCGCCAGCAGCCAAGTCCAGGGCCCCTACGAGCAGTACTTC. Translation: CASSQVQGPYEQYF.